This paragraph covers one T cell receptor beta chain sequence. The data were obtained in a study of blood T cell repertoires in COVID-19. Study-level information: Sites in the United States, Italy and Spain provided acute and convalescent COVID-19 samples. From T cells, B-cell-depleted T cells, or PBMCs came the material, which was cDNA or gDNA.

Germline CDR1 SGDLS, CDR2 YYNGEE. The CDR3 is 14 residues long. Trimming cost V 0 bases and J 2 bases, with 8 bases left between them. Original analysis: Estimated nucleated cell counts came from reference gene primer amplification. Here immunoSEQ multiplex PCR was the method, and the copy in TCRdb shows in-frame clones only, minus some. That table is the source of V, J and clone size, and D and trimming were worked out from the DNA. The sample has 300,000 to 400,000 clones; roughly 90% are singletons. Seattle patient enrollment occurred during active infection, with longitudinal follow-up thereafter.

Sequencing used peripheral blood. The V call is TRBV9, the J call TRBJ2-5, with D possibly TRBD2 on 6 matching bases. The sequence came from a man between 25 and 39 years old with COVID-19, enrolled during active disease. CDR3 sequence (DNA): TGTGCCAGCAGCGTAGAGGGGACTCAAGAGACCCAGTACTTC. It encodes CASSVEGTQETQYF.